These T cell receptor beta chains were read from a single sample in a study of blood T cell repertoires in COVID-19. Profiling relied on immunoSEQ multiplex PCR, and the TCRdb table lists in-frame clones only, not all of them. The sample has some 180,000 clones, more than 75% seen once; the top ten hold about 2.6%. Sequencing was performed on peripheral blood. The source is an elderly woman with COVID-19, enrolled during active disease. CDR3s include the opening cysteine and the closing phenylalanine or tryptophan. The D gene is left open where the match is weak. Not all rows give a size; the values are once, few, many and, for expanded clones, a class.

j_gene	v_gene	d_gene	abundance	CDR3aa	CDR3nt
TRBJ1-5	TRBV28	.	.	CASSLQGWQPQHF	TGTGCCAGCAGTTTACAGGGGTGGCAGCCCCAGCATTTT
TRBJ2-7	TRBV7-2	.	once	CASSWAANSYEQYF	TGTGCCAGCAGCTGGGCAGCCAACTCCTACGAGCAGTACTTC
TRBJ1-6	TRBV10-3	TRBD1	few	CAIRQGEPSPLHF	TGTGCCATCAGGCAGGGGGAACCCTCACCCCTCCACTTT
TRBJ2-3	TRBV6-6	.	.	CASSRLDTQYF	TGTGCCAGCAGCAGATTGGATACGCAGTATTTT
TRBJ2-1	TRBV5-1	.	.	CASSPGISNEQFF	TGCGCCAGCAGCCCCGGGATCTCGAATGAGCAGTTCTTC
TRBJ2-1	TRBV9	TRBD2	once	CASSVSGNNEQFF	TGTGCCAGCAGCGTTAGCGGGAACAATGAGCAGTTCTTC
TRBJ2-1	TRBV12-3/TRBV12-4	TRBD1	.	CASRPTGNEQFF	TGTGCCAGCAGGCCGACAGGGAATGAGCAGTTCTTC
TRBJ2-3	TRBV5-1	.	few	CASREGGAYTDTQYF	TGCGCCAGCAGAGAAGGGGGGGCCTACACAGATACGCAGTATTTT
TRBJ2-7	TRBV10-3	TRBD1	.	CAISVRQGELYEQYF	TGTGCCATCAGTGTCAGACAGGGAGAATTGTACGAGCAGTACTTC
TRBJ2-7	TRBV5-5	.	.	CASSFGRSYEQYF	TGTGCCAGCAGCTTTGGTAGAAGCTACGAGCAGTACTTC
TRBJ2-3	TRBV24-1	.	few	CATSDGGQITDTQYF	TGTGCCACCAGTGACGGGGGACAGATCACAGATACGCAGTATTTT
TRBJ1-6	TRBV28	TRBD1	.	CASSSLGGRSPLHF	TGTGCCAGCAGTTCACTAGGGGGCCGGTCACCCCTCCACTTT
TRBJ2-3	TRBV7-2	TRBD2	.	CASSYRDYTDTQYF	TGTGCCAGCAGCTACCGGGACTACACAGATACGCAGTATTTT
TRBJ1-2	TRBV10-3	.	.	CAISLTGGDGYTF	TGTGCCATCAGTCTCACAGGTGGAGATGGCTACACCTTC
TRBJ2-2	TRBV28	TRBD2	.	CASSGLAERSNTGELFF	TGTGCCAGCAGTGGACTAGCGGAACGATCGAACACCGGGGAGCTGTTTTTT
TRBJ1-1	TRBV15	TRBD1	.	CATSDRGGFVMNTEAFF	TGTGCCACCAGCGACAGGGGAGGTTTTGTGATGAACACTGAAGCTTTCTTT
TRBJ2-2	TRBV5-1	TRBD1	.	CASSWGDRTNTGELFF	TGCGCCAGCAGCTGGGGGGACAGGACCAACACCGGGGAGCTGTTTTTT
TRBJ1-5	TRBV6-5	.	.	CASSYSARGAGPQHF	TGTGCCAGCAGTTACTCGGCCAGGGGTGCCGGGCCCCAGCATTTT
TRBJ2-1	TRBV3-1/TRBV3-2	TRBD2	.	CASSQDLSGSREQFF	TGTGCCAGCAGCCAAGATCTGAGCGGGAGCAGGGAGCAGTTCTTC
TRBJ2-1	TRBV28	TRBD2	.	CASSRTSGKGFSYNEQFF	TGTGCCAGCAGTCGGACTAGCGGGAAGGGGTTCTCCTACAATGAGCAGTTCTTC
TRBJ2-1	TRBV10-3	.	.	CAISELSESLEQFF	TGTGCCATCAGTGAGTTAAGCGAGAGCCTCGAGCAGTTCTTC
TRBJ2-7	TRBV28	TRBD2	.	CASSLLGTSGSYEQYF	TGTGCCAGCAGTTTGCTGGGGACTAGCGGATCCTACGAGCAGTACTTC
TRBJ2-1	TRBV6-4	TRBD1	.	CASSDSTGGYNEQFF	TGTGCCAGCAGTGACTCGACAGGGGGCTACAATGAGCAGTTCTTC
TRBJ2-7	TRBV9	.	.	CASSPSGAYEQYF	TGTGCCAGCAGCCCCTCCGGAGCCTACGAGCAGTACTTC
TRBJ2-3	TRBV18	TRBD2	.	CASSPRAGGASTDTQYF	TGTGCCAGCTCACCACGAGCGGGAGGCGCTAGCACAGATACGCAGTATTTT
TRBJ2-5	TRBV14	.	.	CASSQGGPPGEQETQYF	TGTGCCAGCAGCCAGGGGGGGCCTCCTGGTGAGCAAGAGACCCAGTACTTC
TRBJ2-7	TRBV28	.	.	CASSRNSEAAGEQYF	TGTGCCAGCAGTCGAAACTCAGAGGCGGCTGGGGAGCAGTACTTC
TRBJ2-1	TRBV10-2	TRBD2	.	CASSLGGGHNEQFF	TGCGCCAGCAGCTTGGGGGGGGGACACAATGAGCAGTTCTTC
TRBJ1-5	TRBV4-1	.	.	CASSQDLSGGQPQHF	TGCGCCAGCAGCCAAGATCTTTCAGGTGGTCAGCCCCAGCATTTT
TRBJ2-6	TRBV27	.	once	CASSLEALSSGANVLTF	TGTGCCAGCAGTTTAGAGGCACTGAGCTCTGGGGCCAACGTCCTGACTTTC
TRBJ1-3	TRBV6-2/TRBV6-3	.	.	CASSSRPPADTIYF	TGTGCCAGCAGTTCCCGGCCTCCAGCGGACACCATATATTTT
TRBJ1-6	TRBV6-5	.	few	CASSYSVPVRATPLHF	TGTGCCAGCAGTTACTCCGTTCCGGTCAGGGCGACACCCCTCCACTTT
TRBJ2-2	TRBV19	.	.	CASSIRGPGELFF	TGTGCCAGTAGTATCCGGGGTCCCGGGGAGCTGTTTTTT
TRBJ1-1	TRBV5-1	.	.	CASSPVVGVGTEAFF	TGCGCCAGCAGCCCGGTAGTAGGAGTCGGCACTGAAGCTTTCTTT
TRBJ2-2	TRBV28	TRBD2	.	CASSPTSGLSTVTGELFF	TGTGCCAGCAGTCCGACTAGCGGGTTGAGCACTGTTACCGGGGAGCTGTTTTTT
TRBJ1-5	TRBV2	TRBD1	.	CASRPTGQANQPQHF	TGTGCCAGCAGACCCACCGGACAGGCTAATCAGCCCCAGCATTTT
TRBJ1-1	TRBV19	.	.	CASSPDRPLLNTEAFF	TGTGCCAGTAGTCCGGACAGACCTCTGCTAAACACTGAAGCTTTCTTT
TRBJ2-5	TRBV27	TRBD2	.	CASRGRLAGWETQYF	TGTGCCAGCAGGGGGCGCTTAGCGGGATGGGAGACCCAGTACTTC
TRBJ2-2	TRBV28	TRBD1	.	CASSPGQGFTGELFF	TGTGCCAGCAGTCCGGGACAGGGTTTTACCGGGGAGCTGTTTTTT
TRBJ1-2	TRBV29-1	.	.	CSVNRDGGGYTF	TGCAGCGTCAACAGGGATGGCGGTGGCTACACCTTC
TRBJ1-2	TRBV18	TRBD1	once	CASSQGTGDSYTF	TGTGCCAGCTCACAAGGGACAGGGGATAGCTACACCTTC
TRBJ1-6	TRBV7-9	TRBD1	.	CASSFGTVDNSPLHF	TGTGCCAGCAGCTTCGGGACAGTGGACAATTCACCCCTCCACTTT
TRBJ1-3	TRBV11-2	.	once	CASRTTDPLNTIYF	TGTGCCAGCAGAACAACAGACCCATTAAACACCATATATTTT
TRBJ2-5	TRBV11-2	.	.	CASSLLGVETQYF	TGTGCCAGCAGCTTACTGGGAGTGGAGACCCAGTACTTC